This entry concerns a single T cell receptor (beta chain). Germline is not matched at one junction end, which may reflect a read error. TCRdb fed the 5' RACE reads into MiXCR, producing one record per CDR3 protein. The data show a few hundred thousand distinct CDR3 sequences, roughly 9% seen once. This entry comes from a study of identical twins. This sequence was found in a woman aged 45-59 years in good health. Sequenced input: naive T cells sorted from blood.

The CDR3 sequence: CASSPGNRELFF. The CDR3 bases are TGTGCCAGCAGCCCGGGCAACAGGGAATTGTTCTTC. The rearrangement joins TRBV7-6 to TRBJ2-7; maybe TRBD1 (6 bases). The CDR3 runs to 12 residues. The germline CDR1 and CDR2 sequences are SGHVS and FNYEAQ.